What follows are 21 T cell receptor beta chains derived from one specimen sequenced in a study of CD8 T cells in ankylosing spondylitis. Regarding the study as a whole: Seemingly characteristic of ankylosing spondylitis blood was a TCR beta motif consisting of about 8 highly homologous variants.

Antigen specificity for these receptors is unknown. TCRdb itself ran the 5' RACE reads through MiXCR, one entry per CDR3 protein. The sample has more than 600,000 distinct CDR3 sequences; 15% to 20% are singletons. What was sequenced was blood, either unsorted or a sorted T cell fraction (not recorded which). The source is a male donor with ankylosing spondylitis.

This clonotype has just a few counts. The rearrangement joins TRBV4-1 to TRBJ1-2; no clear D gene. CDR1 is MGHRA and CDR2 is YSYEKL in the germline V gene. With 1 base removed from V and 7 bases from J, the gap between germline ends came to 4 bases. The CDR3 is made up of 11 amino acids. CDR3 bases: TGCGCCAGCAGCCAAGTTTCTGGCTACACCTTC. Residues: CASSQVSGYTF.

The chain couples TRBV6-1 to TRBJ2-7, with D possibly matching TRBD2 (6 bases). The germline V gene has CDR1 MNHNS and CDR2 SASEGT. V was trimmed by 10 bases and J by 2 bases, leaving 21 bases between them. The CDR3 extends over 15 amino acids. CDR3 residues: CATWRGTTSPYEQYF. Here the CDR3 DNA reads TGTGCCACCTGGAGGGGAACCACCTCTCCCTACGAGCAGTACTTC.

V usage is TRBV20-1 and J usage is TRBJ2-2; 10 bases agree with TRBD1. J gave up 6 bases and V 2 bases, and 6 bases lay outside the gene matches. Germline CDR1 DFQATT, CDR2 SNEGSKA (reference sequence). The CDR3 spans 15 residues. The CDR3 loop is CSARKTGTGAGELFF. The CDR3 nucleotides are TGCAGTGCTAGAAAGACCGGGACAGGGGCCGGGGAGCTGTTTTTT.

V gene TRBV7-9 combines with J gene TRBJ1-1, with D uncertain. Trimming cost V 5 bases and J 5 bases, with 12 bases left between them. The CDR3 is 13 amino acids. Germline assignment: CDR1 SEHNR and CDR2 FQNEAQ (reference sequence). The CDR3 loop reads CASSPIRETEAFF. DNA of the CDR3: TGTGCCAGCAGCCCGATTAGGGAAACTGAAGCTTTCTTT.

This chain joins TRBV29-1 and TRBJ2-1; TRBD2 is a possible D gene (6 bases). The CDR3 sequence is 14 residues long. Trimming took off 5 bases at V and 9 bases at J, with 20 bases between the two ends. Germline V CDR1 and CDR2: SQVTM, ANQGSEA. The DNA for the CDR3 is TGCAGCGTTCAAAGGAGGGCCCAAAGGGGTGAGCAGTTCTTC. Its protein product is CSVQRRAQRGEQFF.

The chain uses TRBV7-9 and TRBJ2-1; tentatively, D is TRBD1 (5 bases). Trimming removed 8 bases at V and 4 bases at J, with 9 bases between. The germline V gene has CDR1 SEHNR and CDR2 FQNEAQ (reference sequence). The CDR3 has 12 amino acids. CDR3 amino acids: CASLGVYNEQFF. The DNA for the CDR3 is TGTGCCAGCTTAGGGGTATACAATGAGCAGTTCTTC.

The chain employs TRBV10-3 and TRBJ1-3, with D hard to call. Deletions cut 4 bases from V and 4 bases from J, with 2 bases between. This CDR3 has 11 amino acids. Germline CDR1 is ENHRY and CDR2 is SYGVKD. The CDR3 region has the DNA TGTGCCATCAGTGTGGGAAACACCATATATTTT. It is translated as CAISVGNTIYF.

For the CDR3, the DNA is TGTGCCAGCAGCCCCCGACGGGGGTATGGCTACACCTTC. This codes for CASSPRRGYGYTF. This sequence joins TRBV12-3 or TRBV12-4 and TRBJ1-2; possibly TRBD1 for D (5 bases). V lost 6 bases to trimming and J lost 5 bases, with 13 bases between them. This CDR3 is built from 13 residues.

Note on this clonotype: A junction boundary mismatches the germline segment, possibly from a read error. The chain carries TRBV29-1 and TRBJ2-1; 10 bases map to TRBD1. The CDR3 runs 13 residues. Germline V gene data show CDR1 as SQVTM and CDR2 as ANQGSEA. The CDR3 spells CSVGTGEYNGQFF. The CDR3, as DNA: TGCAGCGTGGGGACAGGGGAGTACAATGGGCAGTTCTTC.

The chain combines TRBV21-1 with TRBJ1-1. TRBV21-1 is a pseudogene. The CDR3 length is 11 residues. The CDR3 reads CASGRNTEAFF. CDR3 nucleotides: TGTGCCAGCGGCAGGAACACTGAAGCTTTCTTT.

A few counts support this clonotype. This chain links TRBV20-1 with TRBJ2-4; the match to TRBD2 covers 11 bases. J gave up 5 bases and V 3 bases, and 12 bases lay outside the gene matches. Germline V gene data show CDR1 as DFQATT and CDR2 as SNEGSKA (reference sequence). CDR3 length: 17 residues. This chain's CDR3 is CSASPLAGGPLENIQYF. CDR3 DNA sequence: TGCAGTGCTAGCCCCTTAGCGGGAGGGCCTTTAGAAAACATTCAGTACTTC.

The chain employs TRBV5-1 and TRBJ2-7, with D perhaps matching TRBD1 (6 bases). The V end lost 4 bases, the J end lost 7 bases, and 18 bases lay between the germline ends. Germline V gene lookup returns CDR1 SGHRS and CDR2 YFSETQ. This CDR3 contains 14 residues. CDR3 DNA sequence: TGCGCCAGCAGCGTGGAGAGGACAGACCAGGAGCAGTACTTC. Its protein is CASSVERTDQEQYF.

In this sample, this clonotype turned up many times. The J gene is TRBJ2-1, the V gene TRBV10-3; D remains ambiguous. The CDR3 extends over 17 amino acids. The germline V gene encodes CDR1 ENHRY and CDR2 SYGVKD. V was clipped by 0 bases and J by 3 bases, with 15 bases between them. The CDR3 DNA sequence: TGTGCCATCAGTGAGTCGTCGTCAGGCCAGATCTACAATGAGCAGTTCTTC. Its translation is CAISESSSGQIYNEQFF.

The V call is TRBV30, the J call TRBJ1-4; no clear D. Trimming removed 0 bases from V and 8 bases from J, with 10 bases in between. The CDR3 loop spans 13 amino acids. Per the germline V gene, CDR1 is GTSNPN and CDR2 is SVGIG (reference sequence). CDR3 coding DNA: TGTGCCTGGAGTGTACAGCGGGCGGAAAAACTGTTTTTT. It specifies CAWSVQRAEKLFF. Full variable domain (rest looked up from reference TRBV30 and TRBJ1-4): SQTIHQWPATLVQPVGSPLSLECTVEGTSNPNLYWYRQAAGRGLQLLFYSVGIGQISSEVPQNLSASRPQDRQFILSSKKLLLSDSGFYLCAWSVQRAEKLFFGSGTQLSVL.

The chain has TRBV30 and TRBJ1-1; tentative D call: TRBD1 (5 bases). Trimming cost V 3 bases and J 11 bases, with 13 bases left between them. CDR3 length: 11 residues. Germline lookup yields CDR1 GTSNPN and CDR2 SVGIG (reference sequence). The DNA of the CDR3 is TGTGCCTGGAGCCTGACAGTGGGGGCTTTCTTT. This encodes CAWSLTVGAFF. The complete variable domain, with remaining parts taken from reference TRBV30 and TRBJ1-1, reads SQTIHQWPATLVQPVGSPLSLECTVEGTSNPNLYWYRQAAGRGLQLLFYSVGIGQISSEVPQNLSASRPQDRQFILSSKKLLLSDSGFYLCAWSLTVGAFFGQGTRLTVV.

V gene TRBV7-6 combines with J gene TRBJ1-2; D gene unclear. With 4 bases removed from V and 0 bases from J, the gap between germline ends came to 12 bases. The CDR3 consists of 15 residues. Germline lookup yields CDR1 SGHVS and CDR2 FNYEAQ. The CDR3 bases are TGTGCCAGCAGCTCAGAATTGGGAGCTAACTATGGCTACACCTTC. Its translation is CASSSELGANYGYTF.

This clonotype has a count of ten or more. CDR3 in DNA: TGCAGCGTTGAATCTAGCGGGAACACCGGGGAGCTGTTTTTT. It codes for CSVESSGNTGELFF. The rearrangement joins TRBV29-1 to TRBJ2-2; 7 bases are shared with TRBD2. With V trimmed by 2 bases and J by 1 base, 1 base remained unmatched. CDR1 is SQVTM and CDR2 is ANQGSEA in the germline V gene. The CDR3 is 14 residues long.

V is TRBV6-5 and J is TRBJ1-2; no reliable D call. CDR1 is MNHEY, CDR2 SVGAGI, per germline. The ends were cut back, 0 bases at V and 3 bases at J, with 8 bases in the middle. The CDR3 sequence is 14 residues long. The CDR3: CASSYSGSYYGYTF. The CDR3 DNA follows: TGTGCCAGCAGTTACTCGGGCAGTTACTATGGCTACACCTTC.

The rearrangement joins TRBV4-2 to TRBJ2-1; TRBD2 agrees at 7 bases. Germline trimming cut 0 bases from V and 3 bases from J; bases unmatched to any gene: 2. CDR1 is LGHNA, CDR2 YNFKEQ, per germline. The CDR3 spans 15 residues. The CDR3 spells CASSQEASGYNEQFF. CDR3 in DNA: TGTGCCAGCAGCCAAGAGGCTAGCGGCTACAATGAGCAGTTCTTC.

This rearrangement joins TRBV2 to TRBJ2-5; maybe TRBD1 (6 bases). Trimming shortened V by 4 bases and J by 4 bases, and 16 bases separated the two germline ends. The germline V gene encodes CDR1 SNHLY and CDR2 FYNNEI. The CDR3 runs 15 residues. In DNA, the CDR3 is TGTGCCAGCAGTGGATTACAGGGATCGGCAGAGACCCAGTACTTC. As protein: CASSGLQGSAETQYF.

This clonotype was counted a single time. This chain links TRBV7-2 with TRBJ2-3; TRBD2 might be the D (6 bases). V lost 5 bases to trimming and J lost 9 bases, with 21 bases between them. The CDR3 consists of 15 residues. CDR1 SGHTA and CDR2 FQGNSA come from the germline V gene. The CDR3 bases are TGTGCCAGCAGCCCATCTAGCGCCCCCCCGGAGACGCAGTATTTT. Amino acid sequence: CASSPSSAPPETQYF.